This TCR beta chain was identified in a study of T cell responses to AZD1222 COVID-19 vaccine (TCRdb year 2021). Looking at the study overall: Because spike-specific TCR depth and breadth did not differ between the two schedules, AZD1222 recipients who got a second dose at roughly 4 weeks were pooled with those who got a second dose at roughly 12 weeks. A total of 230 or so trial participants underwent TCR sequencing, of whom 200 to 220 received two doses of AZD1222 and 26 received two doses of the MenACWY control vaccine. Enrollment into the trials was organized by age into subgroups of 18-55, 56-69 and 70-plus years, and those subgroups contained roughly 150, 30 and 60 TCR-sequenced participants, respectively.

From the cysteine up to the phenylalanine, the CDR3 has a length of 14 residues. Solely the CDR3 DNA is kept, with 42 bases framed from the first base. From V the trimming removes 4 bases and from J it removes 7 bases, while the gene matches leave 7 bases of the junction unaccounted for. The CDR1 and CDR2 encoded by the germline V gene are SGHRS and YFSETQ. The investigation overall reported the following: The whole spike protein was spanned by vaccine-associated CD4 TCRs, and dominant responses were seen in regions 160-218 and 743-854. Epitopes outside the regions mutated in the B.1.351 and B.1.1.7 variants were reportedly recognized by nearly half of the unique spike-specific TCRs. Conclusions about previously exposed vaccinees are limited, since just 6 or 7 AZD1222 recipients were seropositive for SARS-CoV-2 at baseline. The 56-69-year group was small, and its depth increase did not reach significance, likely because of low power. No day 14 peak-response samples were available, so repertoires were characterized only after the peak T cell response. After two AZD1222 doses, both the breadth and the depth of spike-specific TCRs were significantly higher than at day 0 and than in MenACWY recipients. Participants were mostly white British and included more females than males, and it was suggested by the authors that clonal diversity may have been underestimated.

The intended sense of this specimen's time point label: baseline before first vaccination. Vaccinee samples came from UK trials COV001 and COV002, including a single-blind randomized controlled phase 2/3 trial of AZD1222 (ChAdOx1 nCoV-19) in healthy adults. Trial participant PBMC samples were collected at day 0 and day 28 after the second dose for TCRbeta chain sequencing. The CDR3 regions of human TCRbeta chains were analyzed by immunosequencing. On the study's bioinformatics: Repertoire TCRs were checked for matches against a reference library of SARS-CoV-2-specific TCRs that had been generated using the MIRA antigen-specificity platform. Breadth was defined as the fraction of unique TCRs that were SARS-CoV-2-associated. Depth was defined as the fraction of total T cells that were SARS-CoV-2-associated. Each spike-specific TCR was assigned to its reactive spike region and to a CD4 or CD8 class using the MIRA data. Log10-transformed breadth and depth values were compared by one-way ANOVA with Sidak's multiple comparisons tests. Drawn from immuneACCESS, this table holds only the in-frame rearrangements with V and J called that TCRdb kept. Clones are partly lost; checked studies trace under half to an unresolved V gene and leave the rest unexplained. Clone size and V and J calls were adopted from that table, with D and trimming inferred from the DNA. For this sample there are more than 130,000 clones; 90% appear just once. 3.4% of the sample is taken by the ten largest.

On this clone: The antigen this receptor binds is unknown. No quality values exist for individual bases; no much larger clone is one base distant.

The receptor comes from an adult in good health. Here the sequenced sample was peripheral blood, taken on day 0 of AZD1222 vaccination. This chain is built from TRBV5-1 and TRBJ1-4; 7 nucleotides in the junction match TRBD1. The CDR3 region reads CASSTTGIGEKLFF. The nucleotide sequence is TGCGCCAGCAGCACGACAGGGATTGGTGAAAAACTGTTTTTT.